This is a list of T cell receptor beta chains from one sample in a study of cytomegalovirus exposure and HLA in healthy donors. Only in-frame clones appear in the TCRdb table, and some are missing; sequencing was by immunoSEQ multiplex PCR. The table lists 100,000 to 150,000 clones, around three quarters of them singletons. Material for sequencing was PBMCs. The source of these receptors is a female donor in good health and CMV-seronegative. Each CDR3 is given with its conserved first and last residue. D genes are given only for firm matches. Some rows have no size entry. The others give once, few or many, or a class for an expanded clone.

16	TRBV5-6	TRBJ2-5	TRBD2	NA	CASSPLGSGPQETQYF	TGTGCCAGCAGCCCCTTAGGTAGCGGGCCTCAAGAGACCCAGTACTTC
16	TRBV6-6	TRBJ1-5	TRBD1	few	CASSYGDRGSNQPQHF	TGTGCCAGCAGTTACGGGGACAGGGGAAGCAATCAGCCCCAGCATTTT
14	TRBV9	TRBJ2-1	TRBD2	NA	CASRSSGRGDEQFF	TGTGCCAGCAGGTCCAGCGGGAGGGGGGATGAGCAGTTCTTC
13	TRBV5-5	TRBJ2-7	NA	NA	CASSLDKKYEQYF	TGTGCCAGCAGCTTGGACAAGAAATACGAGCAGTACTTC
17	TRBV7-2	TRBJ2-1	TRBD2	NA	CASSSAGGASGWNEQFF	TGTGCCAGCAGCTCCGCGGGGGGCGCTAGCGGTTGGAATGAGCAGTTCTTC
13	TRBV10-2	TRBJ2-2	NA	NA	CASNPAGAGELFF	TGCGCCAGCAACCCGGCAGGGGCCGGGGAGCTGTTTTTT
15	TRBV28	TRBJ2-2	TRBD2	NA	CASSLASGHTGELFF	TGTGCCAGCAGTTTGGCTAGCGGGCACACCGGGGAGCTGTTTTTT
11	TRBV29-1	TRBJ2-5	NA	NA	CSGGTWETQYF	TGCAGCGGGGGGACTTGGGAGACCCAGTACTTC
15	TRBV9	TRBJ1-1	NA	NA	CASSVADGGRTEAFF	TGTGCCAGCAGCGTAGCGGACGGGGGAAGGACTGAAGCTTTCTTT
14	TRBV5-4	TRBJ1-1	TRBD1	NA	CASSPRQGDTEAFF	TGTGCCAGCAGCCCCAGACAGGGGGACACTGAAGCTTTCTTT
15	TRBV2	TRBJ2-3	TRBD1	NA	CASSEWGRGLDTQYF	TGTGCCAGCAGTGAATGGGGCAGGGGGCTAGATACGCAGTATTTT
14	TRBV6-5	TRBJ2-7	NA	NA	CASSRDRTSYEQYF	TGTGCCAGCAGTCGCGACAGGACCTCCTACGAGCAGTACTTC
14	TRBV6-5	TRBJ2-5	NA	NA	CASIKPGHQETQYF	TGTGCCAGCATAAAACCAGGCCACCAAGAGACCCAGTACTTC
12	TRBV19	TRBJ2-5	TRBD2	NA	CASRLAGETQYF	TGTGCCAGTAGACTAGCGGGAGAGACCCAGTACTTC
15	TRBV5-4	TRBJ2-1	NA	few	CASSLNSGIGNEQFF	TGTGCCAGCAGCTTGAATAGCGGCATAGGGAATGAGCAGTTCTTC
11	TRBV20-1	TRBJ2-3	NA	NA	CSAEGTDTQYF	TGCAGTGCCGAGGGCACAGATACGCAGTATTTT
14	TRBV2	TRBJ2-1	TRBD2	NA	CASSGLAGSGEQFF	TGTGCCAGCAGTGGACTAGCGGGTAGCGGGGAGCAGTTCTTC
15	TRBV4-2	TRBJ2-7	TRBD2	NA	CASSRTTSESYEQYF	TGTGCCAGCAGCCGAACGACTAGCGAATCCTACGAGCAGTACTTC
15	TRBV5-1	TRBJ1-4	NA	NA	CASSLIRGNYEKLFF	TGCGCCAGCAGCTTGATCCGGGGAAATTACGAAAAACTGTTTTTT
14	TRBV7-8	TRBJ1-5	NA	NA	CASSPTEGNQPQHF	TGTGCCAGCAGCCCGACGGAGGGCAATCAGCCCCAGCATTTT
15	TRBV10-1	TRBJ2-3	TRBD2	once	CASSPSGRPTDTQYF	TGCGCCAGCAGTCCTAGCGGGAGACCCACAGATACGCAGTATTTT
14	TRBV9	TRBJ1-6	NA	NA	CASSSGGTGTPLHF	TGTGCCAGCAGCTCCGGGGGTACGGGGACACCCCTCCACTTT
15	TRBV5-4	TRBJ2-7	TRBD2	NA	CASSTRTSGSYEQYF	TGTGCCAGCAGCACAAGGACTAGCGGCTCCTACGAGCAGTACTTC
12	TRBV29-1	TRBJ2-7	TRBD2	NA	CSVTGTRSEQYF	TGCAGCGTCACCGGGACTAGATCCGAGCAGTACTTC
17	TRBV25-1	TRBJ2-1	TRBD2	NA	CASSERGWSGRYNEQFF	TGTGCCAGCAGTGAAAGAGGGTGGAGCGGGAGATACAATGAGCAGTTCTTC
15	TRBV6-1	TRBJ2-7	NA	NA	CASSDLPRGRYEQYF	TGTGCCAGCAGTGACCTCCCGCGGGGCCGTTACGAGCAGTACTTC
13	TRBV6-5	TRBJ2-5	TRBD1	NA	CASTKGQGKTQYF	TGTGCCAGCACCAAAGGACAGGGAAAGACCCAGTACTTC
13	TRBV6-1	TRBJ2-3	NA	NA	CASRTPSTDTQYF	TGTGCCAGCAGGACACCTAGCACAGATACGCAGTATTTT
13	TRBV28	TRBJ2-5	NA	NA	CASSFTSSGTQYF	TGTGCCAGCAGTTTTACTAGTAGCGGGACCCAGTACTTC
14	TRBV9	TRBJ2-3	NA	NA	CASTLDTRTDTQYF	TGTGCCAGCACCCTTGACACCCGCACAGATACGCAGTATTTT
16	TRBV5-5	TRBJ2-1	NA	NA	CASSKILTGSYNEQFF	TGTGCCAGCAGCAAAATACTGACTGGCTCCTACAATGAGCAGTTCTTC
15	TRBV7-7	TRBJ2-2	NA	NA	CASSLGGGNTGELFF	TGTGCCAGCAGCTTAGGAGGGGGGAACACCGGGGAGCTGTTTTTT
15	TRBV9	TRBJ2-7	TRBD1	once	CASSVEGQGSYEQYF	TGTGCCAGCAGCGTAGAGGGACAGGGCTCCTACGAGCAGTACTTC
13	TRBV29-1	TRBJ1-4	TRBD1	few	CSVEDRTNEKLFF	TGCAGCGTCGAGGACAGGACTAATGAAAAACTGTTTTTT
15	TRBV15	TRBJ2-7	NA	once	CATSMGGTRVSEQYF	TGTGCCACCAGCATGGGAGGCACCCGAGTCTCCGAGCAGTACTTC
13	TRBV10-3	TRBJ2-7	NA	NA	CAITWDSGYEQYF	TGTGCCATCACTTGGGACTCGGGCTACGAGCAGTACTTC
16	TRBV7-6	TRBJ1-1	TRBD1	NA	CASSSRTGRDGTEAFF	TGTGCCAGCAGCTCTCGGACAGGGCGGGACGGCACTGAAGCTTTCTTT
14	TRBV7-8	TRBJ2-7	TRBD2	NA	CASSLGTSSYEQYF	TGTGCCAGCAGCCTAGGGACTAGCTCCTACGAGCAGTACTTC
15	TRBV29-1	TRBJ2-5	NA	NA	CSVRWRVRWQETQYF	TGCAGCGTCCGTTGGAGGGTCCGGTGGCAAGAGACCCAGTACTTC
15	TRBV19	TRBJ2-6	TRBD2	NA	CASSPGGYGANVLTF	TGTGCCAGTAGTCCCGGGGGGTACGGGGCCAACGTCCTGACTTTC
15	TRBV5-6	TRBJ1-1	NA	NA	CASSLKRAMNTEAFF	TGTGCCAGCAGCTTGAAGAGGGCCATGAACACTGAAGCTTTCTTT
18	TRBV5-1	TRBJ2-3	TRBD1	NA	CASSLGAGTVFGTDTQYF	TGCGCCAGCAGCTTAGGAGCCGGGACAGTCTTCGGCACAGATACGCAGTATTTT
14	TRBV4-1	TRBJ2-1	TRBD2	NA	CASSQIRGGGEQFF	TGCGCCAGCAGCCAGATCCGGGGGGGAGGTGAGCAGTTCTTC
16	TRBV7-2	TRBJ2-1	TRBD2	few	CASSTRSGRAYNEQFF	TGTGCCAGCAGCACACGTAGCGGGAGGGCCTACAATGAGCAGTTCTTC
17	TRBV2	TRBJ2-2	NA	NA	CASSVQGRRGMTGELFF	TGTGCCAGCAGTGTCCAGGGACGCCGGGGGATGACCGGGGAGCTGTTTTTT
15	TRBV9	TRBJ2-5	TRBD2	NA	CASSVGRGVGETQYF	TGTGCCAGCAGCGTGGGCCGGGGGGTAGGGGAGACCCAGTACTTC
14	TRBV10-3	TRBJ1-1	NA	NA	CAIRDGGLNTEAFF	TGTGCCATCAGGGACGGGGGGTTGAACACTGAAGCTTTCTTT
14	TRBV11-2	TRBJ2-5	TRBD2	NA	CASSPGTSLETQYF	TGTGCCAGCAGCCCGGGGACTAGTTTGGAGACCCAGTACTTC
15	TRBV14	TRBJ2-1	NA	NA	CASSHGGGRHNEQFF	TGTGCCAGCAGCCATGGGGGCGGGCGACACAATGAGCAGTTCTTC
14	TRBV29-1	TRBJ1-1	TRBD1	NA	CSGTGGFGDTEAFF	TGCAGCGGGACAGGGGGCTTCGGGGACACTGAAGCTTTCTTT
16	TRBV6-4	TRBJ2-1	TRBD2	NA	CASSENSGRASNEQFF	TGTGCCAGCAGCGAAAATAGCGGGAGGGCCAGCAATGAGCAGTTCTTC
13	TRBV10-3	TRBJ1-2	NA	few	CAISESFGEGYTF	TGTGCCATCAGTGAGTCCTTTGGGGAGGGCTACACCTTC
13	TRBV6-6	TRBJ2-7	NA	once	CASSIDRNYEQYF	TGTGCCAGCAGTATTGACAGGAACTACGAGCAGTACTTC
13	TRBV6-5	TRBJ1-1	NA	NA	CASVGVTRIEAFF	TGTGCGAGTGTCGGGGTAACAAGAATCGAAGCTTTCTTT